Sequencing of this T cell receptor beta chain was carried out in a study of shared clonotypes between healthy human individuals. V lost 5 bases, J lost 3 bases, and 11 bases lay in between. The CDR3 contains 14 residues. CDR1 is SEHNR and CDR2 is FQNEAQ in the germline V gene (reference sequence). Deep-level settings were used for running the assay. Libraries were prepared by immunoSEQ multiplex PCR; TCRdb keeps only in-frame clonotypes and omits some of them. This sample has a few million clones, with about 94% found just once. This receptor was identified in a man aged 18 to 30 in good health. The chain employs TRBV7-9 and TRBJ1-5; no clear D. Sequencing was carried out using naive CD4+ T cells sorted from blood. Subset of the sample: CD45RA+ positively selected. The CDR3 region is CASSRDNYNQPQHF. The CDR3 region has the DNA TGTGCCAGCAGCCGCGACAATTACAATCAGCCCCAGCATTTT.